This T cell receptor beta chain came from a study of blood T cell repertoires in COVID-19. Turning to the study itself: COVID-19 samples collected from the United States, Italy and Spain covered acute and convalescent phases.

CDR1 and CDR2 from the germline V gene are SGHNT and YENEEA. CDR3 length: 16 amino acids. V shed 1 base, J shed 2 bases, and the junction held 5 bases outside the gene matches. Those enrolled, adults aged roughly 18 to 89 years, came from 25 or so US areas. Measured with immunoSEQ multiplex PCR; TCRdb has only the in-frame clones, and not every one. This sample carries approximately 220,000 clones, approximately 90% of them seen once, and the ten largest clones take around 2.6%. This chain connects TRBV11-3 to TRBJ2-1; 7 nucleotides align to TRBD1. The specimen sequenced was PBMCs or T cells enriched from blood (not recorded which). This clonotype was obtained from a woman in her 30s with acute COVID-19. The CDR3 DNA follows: TGTGCCAGCAGCTTAGGGGGTCAGGGGGCCTACAATGAGCAGTTCTTC. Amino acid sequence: CASSLGGQGAYNEQFF.